The rows below give T cell receptor beta chains drawn from one sample of a study of OX40 agonist ivuxolimab in advanced cancers. Profiled with immunoSEQ multiplex PCR; TCRdb holds only in-frame clones, not every one. Of 50,000 or so clones in the sample, 80% to 85% were seen once. The material was CD4+ or CD8+ T cells sorted from blood, obtained in a trial of the OX40 agonist ivuxolimab. The receptors originated from an adult with an advanced solid tumor such as melanoma, head and neck, liver or kidney cancer. CDR3s include the opening cysteine and the closing phenylalanine or tryptophan. Each record gives: J gene, clone size, D gene, V gene, CDR3 DNA, CDR3 protein. D genes are given only for firm matches. Some rows have no size entry. The others give once, few or many, or a class for an expanded clone.

j_gene: TRBJ2-1; abundance: few; d_gene: TRBD2; v_gene: TRBV4-1; CDR3nt: TGCGCCAGCAGCCAAGGGACTAGCGGGAGCAATGAGCAGTTCTTC; CDR3aa: CASSQGTSGSNEQFF
j_gene: TRBJ2-7; abundance: once; d_gene: TRBD1; v_gene: TRBV7-9; CDR3nt: TGTGCCAGCAGCTTGGCCCCGGGACAGGGTGGAGGGTCCTACGAGCAGTACTTC; CDR3aa: CASSLAPGQGGGSYEQYF
j_gene: TRBJ2-1; abundance: -; d_gene: -; v_gene: TRBV4-3; CDR3nt: TGCGCCAGTTTACTCCAGGCGTTCTCCTACAATGAGCAGTTCTTC; CDR3aa: CASLLQAFSYNEQFF
j_gene: TRBJ1-4; abundance: -; d_gene: -; v_gene: TRBV18; CDR3nt: TGTGCCAGCTCAGTGACTCAGGGGAGCGATGAAAAACTGTTTTTT; CDR3aa: CASSVTQGSDEKLFF
j_gene: TRBJ2-1; abundance: -; d_gene: TRBD2; v_gene: TRBV19; CDR3nt: TGTGCCAGTAGGATCGACCCGGCAGCGGGGGGCGGGGAGCAGTTCTTC; CDR3aa: CASRIDPAAGGGEQFF
j_gene: TRBJ1-4; abundance: -; d_gene: TRBD1; v_gene: TRBV5-4; CDR3nt: TGTGCCAGCAGCCGGGGACAGCAGGCAACTAATGAAAAACTGTTTTTT; CDR3aa: CASSRGQQATNEKLFF
j_gene: TRBJ1-4; abundance: once; d_gene: -; v_gene: TRBV21-1; CDR3nt: TGTGCCAGCTGCAAGTTGGGAGAGCCTGTTACTAATGAAAAACTGTTTTTT; CDR3aa: CASCKLGEPVTNEKLFF
j_gene: TRBJ2-7; abundance: -; d_gene: -; v_gene: TRBV5-1; CDR3nt: TGCGCCAGCAGCTCACAAGCAGGGAATGCCTACGAGCAGTACTTC; CDR3aa: CASSSQAGNAYEQYF
j_gene: TRBJ1-2; abundance: -; d_gene: TRBD1; v_gene: TRBV27; CDR3nt: TGTGCCAGCAGTCCGGGGACAGGGGGATACTATGGCTACACCTTC; CDR3aa: CASSPGTGGYYGYTF
j_gene: TRBJ1-1; abundance: few; d_gene: -; v_gene: TRBV27; CDR3nt: TGTGCCAGCAGCTGGCGACCAGGGACGGAAGCTTTCTTT; CDR3aa: CASSWRPGTEAFF
j_gene: TRBJ2-5; abundance: -; d_gene: TRBD2; v_gene: TRBV4-2; CDR3nt: TGTGCCAGCAGCCAAGTTGGAGGGACTAGCGGCTTTCAAGAGACCCAGTACTTC; CDR3aa: CASSQVGGTSGFQETQYF
j_gene: TRBJ1-2; abundance: -; d_gene: -; v_gene: TRBV30; CDR3nt: TGTGCCTGGAGTCGGGTTCAAGGGGATGGCTACACCTTC; CDR3aa: CAWSRVQGDGYTF
j_gene: TRBJ2-6; abundance: -; d_gene: -; v_gene: TRBV18; CDR3nt: TGTGCCAGCTCACTGCAGGCAGGTGGGAGCTCTGGGGCCAACGTCCTGACTTTC; CDR3aa: CASSLQAGGSSGANVLTF
j_gene: TRBJ1-5; abundance: -; d_gene: -; v_gene: TRBV5-1; CDR3nt: TGCGCCAGCAGCTTGTCCGGTACCATCAATCAGCCCCAGCATTTT; CDR3aa: CASSLSGTINQPQHF
j_gene: TRBJ1-4; abundance: -; d_gene: -; v_gene: TRBV29-1; CDR3nt: TGCAGCGTTGGGACAGCCCATAATGAAAAACTGTTTTTT; CDR3aa: CSVGTAHNEKLFF
j_gene: TRBJ2-1; abundance: -; d_gene: TRBD2; v_gene: TRBV9; CDR3nt: TGTGCCAGCAGCGTGCGGGGGGGCTTAGATGAGCAGTTCTTC; CDR3aa: CASSVRGGLDEQFF
j_gene: TRBJ1-1; abundance: once; d_gene: TRBD1; v_gene: TRBV4-2; CDR3nt: TGTGCCAGCAGCTTATTGCAGGGGGCAAGAACTGAAGCTTTCTTT; CDR3aa: CASSLLQGARTEAFF
j_gene: TRBJ1-6; abundance: -; d_gene: -; v_gene: TRBV7-2; CDR3nt: TGTGCCAGCAGCTTAGCCAGGTTTAATTCACCCCTCCACTTT; CDR3aa: CASSLARFNSPLHF
j_gene: TRBJ1-4; abundance: -; d_gene: -; v_gene: TRBV14; CDR3nt: TGTGCCAGCAGCCAAGCGGCAGGTGAAAAACTGTTTTTT; CDR3aa: CASSQAAGEKLFF